This TCR beta chain was identified during a study of blood T cell repertoires in COVID-19. Overall study: The cDNA or gDNA used as material had been derived from T cells, B-cell-depleted T cells, or PBMCs.

This clone was counted once. Participants spanned ages roughly 18 to 95 years and resided in roughly 22 US areas. Clinical histories supplied by participants themselves formed the basis of cohort assignment. V gave up 3 bases and J gave up 3 bases; unmatched junction bases: 8. Germline assignment: CDR1 SGHDN and CDR2 FVKESK. This CDR3 is 17 amino acids long. The method was immunoSEQ multiplex PCR; TCRdb's version includes in-frame clones alone and lacks a portion of them. The sample holds about 260,000 clones; over 80% are singletons and the top ten take roughly 4%. Sequencing used PBMCs or T cells enriched from blood (not recorded which). The chain employs TRBV14 and TRBJ2-1; 10 bases are shared with TRBD2. This clonotype originated in a woman aged 30 to 39 with acute COVID-19. The CDR3 DNA reads as TGTGCCAGCAGCCAGGGTGCGGGGACTAGCGTCTACAATGAGCAGTTCTTC. Translation gives CASSQGAGTSVYNEQFF.